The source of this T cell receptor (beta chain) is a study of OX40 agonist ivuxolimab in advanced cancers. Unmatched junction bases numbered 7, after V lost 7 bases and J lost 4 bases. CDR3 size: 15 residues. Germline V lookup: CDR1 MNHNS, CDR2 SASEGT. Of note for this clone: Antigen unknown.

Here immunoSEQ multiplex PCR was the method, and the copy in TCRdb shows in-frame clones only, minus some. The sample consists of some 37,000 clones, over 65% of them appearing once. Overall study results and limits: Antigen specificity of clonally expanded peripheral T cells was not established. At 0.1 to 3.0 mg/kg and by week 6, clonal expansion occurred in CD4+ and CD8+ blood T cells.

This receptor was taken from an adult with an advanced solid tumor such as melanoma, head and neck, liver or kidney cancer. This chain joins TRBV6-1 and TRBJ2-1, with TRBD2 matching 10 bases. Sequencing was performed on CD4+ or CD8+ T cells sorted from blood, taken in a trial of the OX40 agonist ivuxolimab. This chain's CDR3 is CASMGTSGAYNEQFF. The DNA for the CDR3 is TGTGCCAGCATGGGAACTAGCGGGGCTTACAATGAGCAGTTCTTC.